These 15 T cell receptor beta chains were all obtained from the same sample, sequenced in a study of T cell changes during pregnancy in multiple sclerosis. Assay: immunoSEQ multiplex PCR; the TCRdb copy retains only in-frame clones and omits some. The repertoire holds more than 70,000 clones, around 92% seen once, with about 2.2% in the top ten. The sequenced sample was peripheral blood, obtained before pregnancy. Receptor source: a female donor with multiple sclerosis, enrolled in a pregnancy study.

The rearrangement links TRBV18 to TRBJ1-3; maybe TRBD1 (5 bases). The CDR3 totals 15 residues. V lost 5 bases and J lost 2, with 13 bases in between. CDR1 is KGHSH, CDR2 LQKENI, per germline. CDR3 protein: CASSSSQGAGNTIYF. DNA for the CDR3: TGTGCCAGCTCATCTAGTCAAGGGGCTGGAAACACCATATATTTT.

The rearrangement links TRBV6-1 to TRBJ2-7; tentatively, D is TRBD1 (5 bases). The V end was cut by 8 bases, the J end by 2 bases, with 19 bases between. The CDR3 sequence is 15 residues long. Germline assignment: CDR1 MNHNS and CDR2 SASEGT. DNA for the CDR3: TGTGCCAGCTCGAGCCAGGGCGTTCGAACCTACGAGCAGTACTTC. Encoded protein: CASSSQGVRTYEQYF.

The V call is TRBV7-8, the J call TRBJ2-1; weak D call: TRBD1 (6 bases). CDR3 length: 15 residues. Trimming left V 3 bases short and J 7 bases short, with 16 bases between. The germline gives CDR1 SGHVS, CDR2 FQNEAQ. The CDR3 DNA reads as TGTGCCAGCAGCTTTCCTGAGACAGGTCGAAATGAGCAGTTCTTC. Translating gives CASSFPETGRNEQFF.

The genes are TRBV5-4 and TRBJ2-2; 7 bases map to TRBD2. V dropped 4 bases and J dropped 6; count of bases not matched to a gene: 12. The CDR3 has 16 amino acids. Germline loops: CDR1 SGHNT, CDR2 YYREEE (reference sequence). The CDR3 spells CASSPNGGAGPGELFF. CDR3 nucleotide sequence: TGTGCCAGCAGCCCTAACGGCGGAGCGGGACCCGGGGAGCTGTTTTTT.

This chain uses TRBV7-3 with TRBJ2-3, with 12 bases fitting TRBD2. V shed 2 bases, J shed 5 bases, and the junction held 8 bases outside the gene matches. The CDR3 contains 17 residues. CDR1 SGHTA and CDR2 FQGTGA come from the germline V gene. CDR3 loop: CASSLSPRLAGVDTQYF. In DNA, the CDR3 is TGTGCCAGCAGCTTATCGCCTCGACTAGCGGGAGTAGATACGCAGTATTTT. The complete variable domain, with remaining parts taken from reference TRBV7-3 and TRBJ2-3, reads GAGVSQTPSNKVTEKGKYVELRCDPISGHTALYWYRQSLGQGPEFLIYFQGTGAADDSGLPNDRFFAVRPEGSVSTLKIQRTERGDSAVYLCASSLSPRLAGVDTQYFGPGTRLTVL.

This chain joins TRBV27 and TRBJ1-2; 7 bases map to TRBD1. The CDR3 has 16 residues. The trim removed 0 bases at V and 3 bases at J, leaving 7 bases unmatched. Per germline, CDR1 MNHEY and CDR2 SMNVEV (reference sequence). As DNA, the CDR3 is TGTGCCAGCAGTTTATCATGGGCAGGGGGTTACTATGGCTACACCTTC. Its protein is CASSLSWAGGYYGYTF.

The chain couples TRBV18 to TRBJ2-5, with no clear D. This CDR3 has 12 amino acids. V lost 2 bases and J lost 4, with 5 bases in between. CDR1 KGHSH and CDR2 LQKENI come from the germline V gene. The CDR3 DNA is TGTGCCAGCTCACCAGCAGGAGAGACCCAGTACTTC. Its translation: CASSPAGETQYF.

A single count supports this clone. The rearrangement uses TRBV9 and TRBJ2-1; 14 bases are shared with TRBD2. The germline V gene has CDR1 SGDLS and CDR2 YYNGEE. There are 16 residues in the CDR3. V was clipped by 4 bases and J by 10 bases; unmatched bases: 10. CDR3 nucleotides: TGTGCCAGCAGCACCGGGACTAGCGGGAGTCGGTGGGAGCAGTTCTTC. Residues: CASSTGTSGSRWEQFF.

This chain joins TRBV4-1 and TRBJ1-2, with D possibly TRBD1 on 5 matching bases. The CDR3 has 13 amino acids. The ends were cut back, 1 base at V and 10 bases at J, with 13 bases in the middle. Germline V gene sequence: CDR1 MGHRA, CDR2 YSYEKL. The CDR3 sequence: CASSQALGDSYTF. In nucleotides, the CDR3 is TGCGCCAGCAGCCAAGCGCTCGGGGACTCCTACACCTTC.

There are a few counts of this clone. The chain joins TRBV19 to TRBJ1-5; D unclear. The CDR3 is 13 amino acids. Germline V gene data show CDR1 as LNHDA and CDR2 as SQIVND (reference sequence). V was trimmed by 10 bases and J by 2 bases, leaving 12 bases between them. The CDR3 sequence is CATLESGNQPQHF. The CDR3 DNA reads TGTGCCACCCTGGAGTCTGGCAATCAGCCCCAGCATTTT.

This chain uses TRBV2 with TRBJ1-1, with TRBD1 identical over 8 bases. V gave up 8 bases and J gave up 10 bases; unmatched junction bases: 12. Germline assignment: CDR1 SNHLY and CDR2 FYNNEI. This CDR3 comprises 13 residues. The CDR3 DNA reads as TGTGCCAGCGCCATCCAACAGGGGGGGATAGCTTTCTTT. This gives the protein CASAIQQGGIAFF.

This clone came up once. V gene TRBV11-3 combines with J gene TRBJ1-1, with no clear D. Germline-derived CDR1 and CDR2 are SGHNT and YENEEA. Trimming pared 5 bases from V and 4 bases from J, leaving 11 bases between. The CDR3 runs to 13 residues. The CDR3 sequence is CASSDRLGTEAFF. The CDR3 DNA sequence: TGTGCCAGCAGCGATAGACTCGGCACTGAAGCTTTCTTT.

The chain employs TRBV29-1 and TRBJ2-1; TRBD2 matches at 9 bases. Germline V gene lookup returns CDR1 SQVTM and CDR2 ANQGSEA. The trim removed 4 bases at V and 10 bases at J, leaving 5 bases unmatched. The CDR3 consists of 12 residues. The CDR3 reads CSVGLAGREQFF. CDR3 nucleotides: TGCAGCGTTGGTCTAGCGGGAAGGGAGCAGTTCTTC.

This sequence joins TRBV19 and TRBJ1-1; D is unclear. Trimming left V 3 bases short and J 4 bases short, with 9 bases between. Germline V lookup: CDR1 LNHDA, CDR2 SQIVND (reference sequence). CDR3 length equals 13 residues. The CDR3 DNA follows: TGTGCCAGTAGTATTAGACTGTTCACTGAAGCTTTCTTT. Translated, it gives CASSIRLFTEAFF.

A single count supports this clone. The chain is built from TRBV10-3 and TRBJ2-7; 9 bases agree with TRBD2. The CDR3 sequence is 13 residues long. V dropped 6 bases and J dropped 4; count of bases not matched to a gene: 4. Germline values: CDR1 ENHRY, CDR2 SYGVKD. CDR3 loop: CAIRGTSIYEQYF. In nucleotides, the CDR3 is TGTGCCATCAGGGGGACTAGCATTTACGAGCAGTACTTC.